Presented here are 11 T cell receptor beta chains from one specimen sequenced in a study of blood T cell repertoires in COVID-19. Profiled with immunoSEQ multiplex PCR; TCRdb holds only in-frame clones, not every one. The sample holds some 230,000 clones, 84% seen once. Sequenced: peripheral blood. The origin of the receptors is a woman aged 60-75 years with acute or convalescent COVID-19.

The rearrangement joins TRBV6-5 to TRBJ1-1; perhaps TRBD1 as D (6 bases). Germline V CDR1 and CDR2: MNHEY, SVGAGI. Trimming removed 7 bases from V and 3 bases from J, with 15 bases in between. There are 14 residues in the CDR3. The CDR3 sequence: CASMVRAGDTEAFF. CDR3 DNA sequence: TGTGCCAGCATGGTAAGGGCAGGGGACACTGAAGCTTTCTTT.

The CDR3 loop reads CASSRGVAKNIQYF. The CDR3 nucleotides are TGTGCCAGCAGTCGGGGGGTAGCCAAAAACATTCAGTACTTC. V gene TRBV28 combines with J gene TRBJ2-4; 7 nucleotides line up with TRBD2. Germline V gene lookup returns CDR1 MDHEN and CDR2 SYDVKM. V was clipped by 5 bases and J by 0 bases; unmatched bases: 1. The CDR3 runs to 14 residues.

This chain joins TRBV6-2 or TRBV6-3 and TRBJ2-7; 7 nucleotides agree with TRBD1. V lost 5 bases to trimming and J lost 2 bases; unmatched junction nucleotides: 6. The CDR3 loop spans 14 amino acids. The germline CDR1 and CDR2 sequences are MNHEY and SVGEGT. CDR3 sequence reads: CASSQTGITYEQYF. DNA of the CDR3: TGTGCCAGCAGTCAGACAGGGATCACCTACGAGCAGTACTTC.

The chain employs TRBV6-5 and TRBJ1-1; TRBD1 matches 7 bases. Looked up from germline, CDR1 is MNHEY and CDR2 is SVGAGI. V lost 8 bases and J lost 3; bases outside the gene matches: 6. This CDR3 comprises 13 residues. CDR3 loop: CASSAGGYTEAFF. The CDR3 DNA reads TGTGCCAGCTCGGCAGGGGGTTACACTGAAGCTTTCTTT.

This chain uses TRBV20-1 with TRBJ1-1, with 7 bases that match TRBD1. Germline CDR1 reads DFQATT; CDR2 reads SNEGSKA (reference sequence). CDR3 length equals 12 residues. Unmatched junction bases numbered 5, after V lost 6 bases and J lost 4 bases. The CDR3 here is CSASGQATEAFF. The CDR3 DNA reads TGCAGTGCGAGTGGACAGGCCACTGAAGCTTTCTTT.

This clone was counted a single time. The rearrangement joins TRBV2 to TRBJ1-2, with 9 bases lining up with TRBD1. The ends lost 6 bases at V and 4 bases at J; junction bases unmatched: 12. The CDR3 loop spans 16 amino acids. Germline V lookup: CDR1 SNHLY, CDR2 FYNNEI. The CDR3 here is CASREAGQGIIYGYTF. CDR3 nucleotide sequence: TGTGCCAGCAGGGAGGCGGGACAGGGTATCATCTATGGCTACACCTTC.

This chain links TRBV30 with TRBJ2-1; 7 nucleotides line up with TRBD2. The CDR3 is 13 residues long. After removal of 0 bases from V and 7 bases from J, the junction contained 3 bases not matched to a gene. Germline V CDR1 and CDR2: GTSNPN, SVGIG (reference sequence). This chain's CDR3 is CAWSVRGTNEQFF. The CDR3 DNA reads TGTGCCTGGAGTGTGCGGGGGACTAATGAGCAGTTCTTC.

This chain connects TRBV27 to TRBJ2-5; D gene ambiguous. This CDR3 region has 14 residues. Germline CDR1 and CDR2: MNHEY and SMNVEV (reference sequence). V lost 5 bases and J lost 4, with 14 bases in between. In DNA form, the CDR3 reads TGTGCCAGCAGTCCAACCCGGGTCGGAGAGACCCAGTACTTC. Protein sequence: CASSPTRVGETQYF.

This chain links TRBV28 with TRBJ2-1, with 8 bases matching TRBD2. This CDR3 has 13 residues. Germline V gene data show CDR1 as MDHEN and CDR2 as SYDVKM. J gave up 3 bases and V 7 bases, and 2 bases lay outside the gene matches. The CDR3 sequence is CASTGGGYNEQFF. The CDR3 DNA reads as TGTGCCAGCACCGGGGGGGGCTACAATGAGCAGTTCTTC. Full variable domain (remainder filled in from reference TRBV28 and TRBJ2-1): DVKVTQSSRYLVKRTGEKVFLECVQDMDHENMFWYRQDPGLGLRLIYFSYDVKMKEKGDIPEGYSVSREKKERFSLILESASTNQTSMYLCASTGGGYNEQFFGPGTRLTVL.

The genes are TRBV18 and TRBJ1-2; D gene unclear. This CDR3 is 13 amino acids long. Per germline, CDR1 KGHSH and CDR2 LQKENI. Trimming left V 3 bases short and J 7 bases short, with 12 bases between. CDR3 region: CASSPDNIAGYTF. In DNA form, the CDR3 reads TGTGCCAGCTCACCGGATAATATAGCTGGCTACACCTTC.

This clone was observed a handful of times. V usage is TRBV4-2 and J usage is TRBJ1-2; TRBD1 agrees at 10 bases. V was pared by 4 bases and J by 5 bases, with 13 bases of the junction left unmatched. The CDR3 contains 17 residues. Germline CDR1 and CDR2: LGHNA and YNFKEQ. The CDR3 reads CASSPKTDRGSSYGYTF. The CDR3 DNA sequence: TGTGCCAGCAGCCCAAAAACGGACAGGGGGAGTAGTTATGGCTACACCTTC.